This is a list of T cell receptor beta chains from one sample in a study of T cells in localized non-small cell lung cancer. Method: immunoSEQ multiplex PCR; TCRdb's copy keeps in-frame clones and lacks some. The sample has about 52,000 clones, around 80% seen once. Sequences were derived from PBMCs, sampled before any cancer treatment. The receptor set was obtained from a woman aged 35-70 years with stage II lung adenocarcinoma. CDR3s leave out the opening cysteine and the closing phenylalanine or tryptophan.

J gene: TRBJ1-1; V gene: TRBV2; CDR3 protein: ASSGPRGNTEAF
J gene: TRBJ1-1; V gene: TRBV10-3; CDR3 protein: AISGASGTGRLMNTEAF
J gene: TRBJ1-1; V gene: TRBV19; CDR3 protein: ASSPDRDLNTEAF
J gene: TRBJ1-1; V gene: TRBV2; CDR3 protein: ASSGTGVEAF
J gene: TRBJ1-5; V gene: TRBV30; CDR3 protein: AWAPGTAVNQPQH
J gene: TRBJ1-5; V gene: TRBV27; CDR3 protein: ASGDRVQPQH
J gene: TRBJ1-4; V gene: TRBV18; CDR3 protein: ASSPPGQINEKLF
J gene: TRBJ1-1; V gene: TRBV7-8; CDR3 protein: ASSLELGYPEAF
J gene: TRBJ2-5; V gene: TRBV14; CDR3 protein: ASSPPGQGHVGTQY
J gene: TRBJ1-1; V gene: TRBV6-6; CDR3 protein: ASSREGTEAF
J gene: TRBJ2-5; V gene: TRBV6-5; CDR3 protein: ASIKTGGSGTQY
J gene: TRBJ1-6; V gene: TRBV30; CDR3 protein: AWTYRHNSPLH
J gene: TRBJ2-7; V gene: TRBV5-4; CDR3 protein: ASSFSGYEQY
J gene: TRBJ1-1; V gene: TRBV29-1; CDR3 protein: SVRAGGNTEAF
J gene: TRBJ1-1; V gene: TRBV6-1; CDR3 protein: ASRTGGNTEAF